This T cell receptor (beta chain) is drawn from a study of PD-1 blockade in classical Hodgkin lymphoma. The assay was immunoSEQ multiplex PCR, and TCRdb's table has in-frame clones only and misses some. Altogether tens of thousands of clones are present, approximately 66% being singletons, with the ten largest covering around 26%. Study results and caveats: A reduction in baseline TCR diversity was reportedly seen in newly diagnosed patients relative to healthy donors. Significant TCR diversity gains by C4D1 occurred in CD4+ but not CD8+ cells.

The CDR3 sequence is 15 residues long. From germline, CDR1 is LNHNV and CDR2 YYDKDF (reference sequence). The germline V and J ends were trimmed by 0 bases and 6 bases, with 12 bases remaining between them. Points on this clone: What it binds is unknown.

Following autologous stem cell transplantation, relapse occurred in every patient, and exposure to brentuximab vedotin varied. The study recorded best responses of complete response, partial response or progressive disease. Sample: peripheral blood mononuclear cells (PBMCs), taken before the second cycle of nivolumab. The chain is built from TRBV15 and TRBJ1-5; no reliable D call. This clonotype originated in a human donor with classical Hodgkin lymphoma. The CDR3 nucleotides are TGTGCCACCAGCAGAGACTTAAACTATGCTCAGCCCCAGCATTTT. Translating it yields CATSRDLNYAQPQHF.